This is a list of T cell receptor beta chains from one sample in a study of PD-L1 blockade in urothelial cancer. Assay used: immunoSEQ multiplex PCR; TCRdb lists only in-frame clones, some missing. The sample holds tens of thousands of clones, roughly 82% seen once. The source material was PBMCs, sampled around atezolizumab (anti-PD-L1) treatment. The receptors shown here come from a man aged 60 to 69 with urothelial cancer. Both conserved end residues are part of each CDR3. A D gene is named only where the DNA matches it firmly. Some rows mark clone size as missing; the rest say once, few, many or name a class of expanded clone.

D gene: TRBD2
V gene: TRBV5-1
J gene: TRBJ2-2
clone size: NA
CDR3 length: 18
CDR3 DNA: TGCGCCAGCAGCTGGAACTCTCTAGCGGGGGGGAACACCGGGGAGCTGTTTTTT
CDR3 protein: CASSWNSLAGGNTGELFF

D gene: NA
V gene: TRBV7-2
J gene: TRBJ2-3
clone size: NA
CDR3 length: 16
CDR3 DNA: TGTGCCAGCAGCTTAGCGCCTCGACAGGGCACAGATACGCAGTATTTT
CDR3 protein: CASSLAPRQGTDTQYF

D gene: NA
V gene: TRBV30
J gene: TRBJ2-7
clone size: NA
CDR3 length: 14
CDR3 DNA: TGTGCCACCCACGGGGACGGGAGCTCCTACGAGCAGTACTTC
CDR3 protein: CATHGDGSSYEQYF

D gene: TRBD2
V gene: TRBV5-1
J gene: TRBJ2-7
clone size: NA
CDR3 length: 17
CDR3 DNA: TGCGCCAGCAGCTTGGCCTCGGGTAGCGGGGGCACCTACGAGCAGTACTTC
CDR3 protein: CASSLASGSGGTYEQYF

D gene: TRBD1
V gene: TRBV6-1
J gene: TRBJ1-1
clone size: NA
CDR3 length: 14
CDR3 DNA: TGTGCCAGCAACGAGGGGGCCTTGTCATCTGAAGCTTTCTTT
CDR3 protein: CASNEGALSSEAFF

D gene: NA
V gene: TRBV6-6
J gene: TRBJ2-1
clone size: NA
CDR3 length: 14
CDR3 DNA: TGTGCCAGCAGTTACGGCAGATGGAGCGATGAGCAGTTCTTC
CDR3 protein: CASSYGRWSDEQFF

D gene: NA
V gene: TRBV5-1
J gene: TRBJ1-5
clone size: NA
CDR3 length: 15
CDR3 DNA: TGCGCCAGCAGCTTGAATGGACAGTCAACGGAGCCCCAGCATTTT
CDR3 protein: CASSLNGQSTEPQHF

D gene: NA
V gene: TRBV5-6
J gene: TRBJ2-5
clone size: NA
CDR3 length: 15
CDR3 DNA: TGTGCCAGCGGGACCACGACTGGGGGCGGAGAGACCCAGTACTTC
CDR3 protein: CASGTTTGGGETQYF

D gene: NA
V gene: TRBV7-9
J gene: TRBJ1-5
clone size: NA
CDR3 length: 12
CDR3 DNA: TGTGCCAGCAGCCGGGGGGGTCAGCCCCAGCATTTT
CDR3 protein: CASSRGGQPQHF

D gene: TRBD1
V gene: TRBV4-1
J gene: TRBJ1-4
clone size: NA
CDR3 length: 16
CDR3 DNA: TGCGCCAGCAGCCCAGGGACAGTCGCAACTAATGAAAAACTGTTTTTT
CDR3 protein: CASSPGTVATNEKLFF

D gene: NA
V gene: TRBV7-9
J gene: TRBJ2-3
clone size: NA
CDR3 length: 18
CDR3 DNA: TGTGCCAGCAGCTCCCTGGGGAGCGGACCTATCAGCACAGATACGCAGTATTTT
CDR3 protein: CASSSLGSGPISTDTQYF

D gene: NA
V gene: TRBV19
J gene: TRBJ2-3
clone size: NA
CDR3 length: 12
CDR3 DNA: TGTGCCAGTAGAGCGGAAAGGGATACGCAGTATTTT
CDR3 protein: CASRAERDTQYF

D gene: NA
V gene: TRBV2
J gene: TRBJ2-5
clone size: NA
CDR3 length: 15
CDR3 DNA: TGTGCCAGCAGCTTCCAGGGACTGGCACAAGAGACCCAGTACTTC
CDR3 protein: CASSFQGLAQETQYF

D gene: TRBD1
V gene: TRBV5-1
J gene: TRBJ1-6
clone size: NA
CDR3 length: 15
CDR3 DNA: TGCGCCAGCAGCTCGGCCGGGACAGGTAATTCACCCCTCCACTTT
CDR3 protein: CASSSAGTGNSPLHF

D gene: NA
V gene: TRBV6-1
J gene: TRBJ2-5
clone size: NA
CDR3 length: 13
CDR3 DNA: TGTGCCAGCAGTGAATACAGGGCAGAGACCCAGTACTTC
CDR3 protein: CASSEYRAETQYF

D gene: NA
V gene: TRBV2
J gene: TRBJ2-7
clone size: NA
CDR3 length: 12
CDR3 DNA: TGTGCCAGCAGGCAGGGGCCCTACGAGCAGTACTTC
CDR3 protein: CASRQGPYEQYF

D gene: NA
V gene: TRBV5-1
J gene: TRBJ1-1
clone size: NA
CDR3 length: 14
CDR3 DNA: TGCGCCAGCAGCTTTGGGGGCCGGAGCACTGAAGCTTTCTTT
CDR3 protein: CASSFGGRSTEAFF

D gene: TRBD2
V gene: TRBV7-2
J gene: TRBJ2-7
clone size: NA
CDR3 length: 15
CDR3 DNA: TGTGCCAGCAGCGCCCGGGGGGGCCTGGCCTACGAGCAGTACTTC
CDR3 protein: CASSARGGLAYEQYF

D gene: NA
V gene: TRBV5-5
J gene: TRBJ1-3
clone size: NA
CDR3 length: 14
CDR3 DNA: TGTGCCAGCAGCTTGTCATACAGTGGAAACACCATATATTTT
CDR3 protein: CASSLSYSGNTIYF

D gene: NA
V gene: TRBV2
J gene: TRBJ2-7
clone size: NA
CDR3 length: 13
CDR3 DNA: TGTGCCAGCAGTGGGACAGAGGACTACGAGCAGTACTTC
CDR3 protein: CASSGTEDYEQYF

D gene: TRBD2
V gene: TRBV2
J gene: TRBJ2-7
clone size: once
CDR3 length: 15
CDR3 DNA: TGTGCCAGCAAGACGAGCGGGGGTACCGAGGGGGAGCAGTACTTC
CDR3 protein: CASKTSGGTEGEQYF

D gene: NA
V gene: TRBV4-1
J gene: TRBJ2-7
clone size: NA
CDR3 length: 14
CDR3 DNA: TGCGCCAGCAGCCAACAGGAAAGCTCCTACGAGCAGTACTTC
CDR3 protein: CASSQQESSYEQYF

D gene: NA
V gene: TRBV7-6
J gene: TRBJ2-1
clone size: NA
CDR3 length: 14
CDR3 DNA: TGTGCCAGCAGGAGGGCTCCTTCTAGTGACGAGCAGTTCTTC
CDR3 protein: CASRRAPSSDEQFF

D gene: TRBD1
V gene: TRBV5-4
J gene: TRBJ2-1
clone size: NA
CDR3 length: 16
CDR3 DNA: TGTGCCAGCAGCTCGACCGGGACAGGGGGATTCAATGAGCAGTTCTTC
CDR3 protein: CASSSTGTGGFNEQFF

D gene: NA
V gene: TRBV4-1
J gene: TRBJ1-3
clone size: NA
CDR3 length: 15
CDR3 DNA: TGCGCCAGCAGCCAACTAGGGACTGGTGGAAACACCATATATTTT
CDR3 protein: CASSQLGTGGNTIYF

D gene: NA
V gene: TRBV7-2
J gene: TRBJ2-5
clone size: NA
CDR3 length: 15
CDR3 DNA: TGTGCCAGCAGCTTAATTTCGGGGTTCCAAGAGACCCAGTACTTC
CDR3 protein: CASSLISGFQETQYF

D gene: TRBD2
V gene: TRBV7-2
J gene: TRBJ2-2
clone size: once
CDR3 length: 14
CDR3 DNA: TGTGCCAGCAGCGGGACTAGCGGGACCGGGGAGCTGTTTTTT
CDR3 protein: CASSGTSGTGELFF

D gene: NA
V gene: TRBV6-5
J gene: TRBJ2-7
clone size: NA
CDR3 length: 13
CDR3 DNA: TGTGCCAGCAGGAATGGCGGGGACTACGAGCAGTACTTC
CDR3 protein: CASRNGGDYEQYF

D gene: NA
V gene: TRBV5-1
J gene: TRBJ1-4
clone size: NA
CDR3 length: 16
CDR3 DNA: TGCGCCAGCAGCTTGATGGGGGGAGGAACTAATGAAAAACTGTTTTTT
CDR3 protein: CASSLMGGGTNEKLFF

D gene: TRBD2
V gene: TRBV11-1
J gene: TRBJ2-1
clone size: NA
CDR3 length: 13
CDR3 DNA: TGTGCCAGTAGCGGGGGGGACTACAATGAGCAGTTCTTC
CDR3 protein: CASSGGDYNEQFF

D gene: TRBD2
V gene: TRBV5-1
J gene: TRBJ2-3
clone size: NA
CDR3 length: 15
CDR3 DNA: TGCGCCAGCAGCTGGACTAGCGGGGGCACAGATACGCAGTATTTT
CDR3 protein: CASSWTSGGTDTQYF

D gene: TRBD1
V gene: TRBV5-1
J gene: TRBJ1-3
clone size: NA
CDR3 length: 16
CDR3 DNA: TGCGCCAGCAGCATGGGACAGGTTGGCTCTGGAAACACCATATATTTT
CDR3 protein: CASSMGQVGSGNTIYF

D gene: TRBD2
V gene: TRBV5-1
J gene: TRBJ2-1
clone size: NA
CDR3 length: 18
CDR3 DNA: TGCGCCAGCAGCTTGGAGACTAGCGGGGGTTATACCTACAATGAGCAGTTCTTC
CDR3 protein: CASSLETSGGYTYNEQFF

D gene: TRBD1
V gene: TRBV28
J gene: TRBJ1-1
clone size: NA
CDR3 length: 13
CDR3 DNA: TGTGCCAGCAGCCCGACAGGGGGCACTGAAGCTTTCTTT
CDR3 protein: CASSPTGGTEAFF

D gene: TRBD1
V gene: TRBV14
J gene: TRBJ1-2
clone size: NA
CDR3 length: 15
CDR3 DNA: TGTGCCAGCAGCCCAGCGGGTGAGACAGGGTATGGCTACACCTTC
CDR3 protein: CASSPAGETGYGYTF

D gene: TRBD1
V gene: TRBV2
J gene: TRBJ2-1
clone size: NA
CDR3 length: 15
CDR3 DNA: TGTGCCAGCAGCTCCGGACAGGGGGCGCGCAATGAGCAGTTCTTC
CDR3 protein: CASSSGQGARNEQFF

D gene: TRBD1
V gene: TRBV5-7
J gene: TRBJ1-1
clone size: NA
CDR3 length: 15
CDR3 DNA: TGTGCCAGCAGCTTGGAGGGCAGGACAGGGATCCGAGCTTTCTTT
CDR3 protein: CASSLEGRTGIRAFF

D gene: NA
V gene: TRBV29-1
J gene: TRBJ2-7
clone size: NA
CDR3 length: 16
CDR3 DNA: TGCAGCGTTGAAGTTTGGGGGGGTCTTACAGGGTACGAGCAGTACTTC
CDR3 protein: CSVEVWGGLTGYEQYF

D gene: TRBD1
V gene: TRBV6-1
J gene: TRBJ2-7
clone size: NA
CDR3 length: 14
CDR3 DNA: TGTGCCAGCAGGTTCACAGGGGGCGGCTACGAGCAGTACTTC
CDR3 protein: CASRFTGGGYEQYF

D gene: NA
V gene: TRBV7-9
J gene: TRBJ1-2
clone size: NA
CDR3 length: 14
CDR3 DNA: TGTGCCAGCAGCCCAACCCAGGGGACCTATGGCTACACCTTC
CDR3 protein: CASSPTQGTYGYTF

D gene: TRBD1
V gene: TRBV7-8
J gene: TRBJ2-3
clone size: NA
CDR3 length: 14
CDR3 DNA: TGTGCCAGCAGCCAACTGGACAGGACAGATACGCAGTATTTT
CDR3 protein: CASSQLDRTDTQYF

D gene: TRBD1
V gene: TRBV30
J gene: TRBJ1-1
clone size: NA
CDR3 length: 15
CDR3 DNA: TGTGCCTGGAGCCGGAGGGGGCAGCGAGGAACTGAAGCTTTCTTT
CDR3 protein: CAWSRRGQRGTEAFF

D gene: TRBD1
V gene: TRBV27
J gene: TRBJ1-6
clone size: NA
CDR3 length: 16
CDR3 DNA: TGTGCCAGCAGTCCTTTAACCGGGACAGGGTACTCACCCCTCCACTTT
CDR3 protein: CASSPLTGTGYSPLHF

D gene: NA
V gene: TRBV13
J gene: TRBJ1-6
clone size: few
CDR3 length: 19
CDR3 DNA: TGTGCCAGCAGCGCCAGGGTCTCAGAGCGGGGCTCCTATAATTCACCCCTCCACTTT
CDR3 protein: CASSARVSERGSYNSPLHF

D gene: TRBD1
V gene: TRBV19
J gene: TRBJ2-1
clone size: NA
CDR3 length: 15
CDR3 DNA: TGTGCCAGTAGTATGTCCGGGACAGGGCACAATGAGCAGTTCTTC
CDR3 protein: CASSMSGTGHNEQFF

D gene: NA
V gene: TRBV18
J gene: TRBJ1-1
clone size: NA
CDR3 length: 14
CDR3 DNA: TGTGCCAGCTCATCTACAGGAAGGAACACTGAAGCTTTCTTT
CDR3 protein: CASSSTGRNTEAFF

D gene: NA
V gene: TRBV7-6
J gene: TRBJ2-3
clone size: once
CDR3 length: 15
CDR3 DNA: TGTGCCAGCAGCTTAGGACAGGTCGGAACAGATACGCAGTATTTT
CDR3 protein: CASSLGQVGTDTQYF

D gene: NA
V gene: TRBV20-1
J gene: TRBJ1-6
clone size: NA
CDR3 length: 10
CDR3 DNA: TGCAGTGCTAGAGAAGCGGCCCTCCACTTT
CDR3 protein: CSAREAALHF

D gene: NA
V gene: TRBV28
J gene: TRBJ1-3
clone size: NA
CDR3 length: 15
CDR3 DNA: TGTGCCAGCAGTTCCCCCGGGGGGACAAGCACCACCATATATTTT
CDR3 protein: CASSSPGGTSTTIYF

D gene: NA
V gene: TRBV5-1
J gene: TRBJ1-2
clone size: NA
CDR3 length: 14
CDR3 DNA: TGCGCCAGCAGCTTGGGCAGGGAGGGCTATGGCTACACCTTC
CDR3 protein: CASSLGREGYGYTF

D gene: TRBD1
V gene: TRBV2
J gene: TRBJ2-2
clone size: NA
CDR3 length: 15
CDR3 DNA: TGTGCCAGCAGGGATAATCAGGGGGCCACCGGGGAGCTGTTTTTT
CDR3 protein: CASRDNQGATGELFF

D gene: TRBD1
V gene: TRBV5-1
J gene: TRBJ1-1
clone size: few
CDR3 length: 13
CDR3 DNA: TGCGCCAGCCATCGAGGACAGGACACTGAAGCTTTCTTT
CDR3 protein: CASHRGQDTEAFF

D gene: NA
V gene: TRBV2
J gene: TRBJ1-2
clone size: once
CDR3 length: 14
CDR3 DNA: TGTGCCAGCAGTGTACAGGGAGGGGGCTATGGCTACACCTTC
CDR3 protein: CASSVQGGGYGYTF